One and the same sample provided the 3 T cell receptor beta chains below, sequenced in a study of cytomegalovirus exposure and HLA in healthy donors. The PCR had 60 Vbeta and 13 Jbeta primers. TCRdb's table, derived via immunoSEQ multiplex PCR, lists solely in-frame clones and lacks some. The sample records around 170,000 clones, roughly 70% being singletons. The specimen was PBMCs. These receptors all stem from a girl aged 5-17 years in good health and CMV-seronegative.

This clone was seen a few times. V and J are TRBV2 and TRBJ2-2; 8 nucleotides match TRBD1. This CDR3 spans 14 amino acids. Trimming at V came to 10 bases and at J to 5 bases, leaving 9 bases not matched to a gene. Germline lookup yields CDR1 SNHLY and CDR2 FYNNEI. CDR3 region: CANPDRDRTGELFF. In DNA, the CDR3 is TGTGCCAACCCGGACAGGGACAGGACCGGGGAGCTGTTTTTT.

The chain employs TRBV14 and TRBJ2-1, with 7 bases identical to TRBD1. Trimming at V came to 2 bases and at J to 12 bases, leaving 7 bases not matched to a gene. The CDR3 is made up of 13 amino acids. Germline CDR1 is SGHDN and CDR2 is FVKESK. The CDR3 coding sequence is TGTGCCAGCAGCCAATGGGACAGCTTAGGGCAGTTCTTC. Its protein product is CASSQWDSLGQFF. Together with reference TRBV14 and TRBJ2-1, the CDR3 gives the full variable domain: EAGVTQFPSHSVIEKGQTVTLRCDPISGHDNLYWYRRVMGKEIKFLLHFVKESKQDESGMPNNRFLAERTGGTYSTLKVQPAELEDSGVYFCASSQWDSLGQFFGPGTRLTVL.

The CDR3 bases are TGCGCCAGCAGCTTGGTAGAGGGGGGGATGAACACTGAAGCTTTCTTT. It is translated as CASSLVEGGMNTEAFF. The gene calls are TRBV5-1 and TRBJ1-1; tentatively, D is TRBD1 (6 bases). CDR1 and CDR2 (germline): SGHRS, YFSETQ. V lost 0 bases and J 0 bases, leaving 12 bases between the germline ends. The CDR3 is made up of 16 amino acids. Variable domain in full (rest from reference TRBV5-1 and TRBJ1-1): KAGVTQTPRYLIKTRGQQVTLSCSPISGHRSVSWYQQTPGQGLQFLFEYFSETQRNKGNFPGRFSGRQFSNSRSEMNVSTLELGDSALYLCASSLVEGGMNTEAFFGQGTRLTVV.